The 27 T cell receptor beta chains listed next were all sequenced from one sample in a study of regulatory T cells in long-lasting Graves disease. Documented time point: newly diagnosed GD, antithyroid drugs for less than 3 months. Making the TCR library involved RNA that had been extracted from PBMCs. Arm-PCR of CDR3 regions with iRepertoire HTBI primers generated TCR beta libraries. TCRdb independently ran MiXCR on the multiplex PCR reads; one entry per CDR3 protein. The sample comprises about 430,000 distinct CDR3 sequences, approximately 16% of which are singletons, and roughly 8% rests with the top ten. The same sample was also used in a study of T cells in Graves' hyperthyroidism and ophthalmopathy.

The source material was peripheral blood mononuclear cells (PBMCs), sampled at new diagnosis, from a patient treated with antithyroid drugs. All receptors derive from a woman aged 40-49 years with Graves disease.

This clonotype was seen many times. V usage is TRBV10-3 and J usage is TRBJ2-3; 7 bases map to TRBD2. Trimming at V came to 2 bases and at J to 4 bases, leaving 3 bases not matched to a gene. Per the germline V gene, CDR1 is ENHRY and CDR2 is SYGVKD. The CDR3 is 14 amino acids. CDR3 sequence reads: CAISESGRADTQYF. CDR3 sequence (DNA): TGTGCCATCAGTGAGAGTGGGAGGGCAGATACGCAGTATTTT.

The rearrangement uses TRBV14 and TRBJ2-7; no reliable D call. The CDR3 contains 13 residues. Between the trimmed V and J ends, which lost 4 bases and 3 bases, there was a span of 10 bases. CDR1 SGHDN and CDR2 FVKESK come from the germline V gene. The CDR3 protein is CASSPPARYEQYF. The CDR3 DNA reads TGTGCCAGCAGCCCCCCCGCGCGCTACGAGCAGTACTTC.

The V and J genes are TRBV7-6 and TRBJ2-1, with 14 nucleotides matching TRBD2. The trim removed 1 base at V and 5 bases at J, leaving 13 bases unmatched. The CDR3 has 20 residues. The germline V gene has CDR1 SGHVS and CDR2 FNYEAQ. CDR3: CASSLGPRLAGGRVDNEQFF. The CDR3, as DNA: TGTGCCAGCAGCTTAGGTCCTCGACTAGCGGGAGGGCGAGTGGACAATGAGCAGTTCTTC.

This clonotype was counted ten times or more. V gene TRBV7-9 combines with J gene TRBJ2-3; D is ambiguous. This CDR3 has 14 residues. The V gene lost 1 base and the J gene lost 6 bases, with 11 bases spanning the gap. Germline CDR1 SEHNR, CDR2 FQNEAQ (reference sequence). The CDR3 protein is CASSLVRVKDTQYF. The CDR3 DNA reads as TGTGCCAGCAGCTTAGTCCGGGTTAAGGATACGCAGTATTTT.

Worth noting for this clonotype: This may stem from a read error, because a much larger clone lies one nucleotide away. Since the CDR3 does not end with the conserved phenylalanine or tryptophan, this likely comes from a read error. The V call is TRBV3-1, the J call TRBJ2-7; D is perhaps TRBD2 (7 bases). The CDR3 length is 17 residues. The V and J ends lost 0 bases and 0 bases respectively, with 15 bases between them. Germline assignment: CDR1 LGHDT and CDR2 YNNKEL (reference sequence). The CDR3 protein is CASSQEGRGGASYEQYL. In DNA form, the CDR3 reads TGTGCCAGCAGCCAAGAAGGTCGTGGGGGGGCCTCCTACGAGCAGTACTTA.

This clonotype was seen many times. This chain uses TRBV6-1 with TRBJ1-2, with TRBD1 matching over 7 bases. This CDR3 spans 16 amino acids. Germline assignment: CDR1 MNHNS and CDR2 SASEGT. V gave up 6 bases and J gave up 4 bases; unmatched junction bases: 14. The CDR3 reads CASSSPEGGAFYGYTF. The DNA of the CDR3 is TGTGCCAGCAGCTCCCCCGAAGGGGGCGCATTCTATGGCTACACCTTC.

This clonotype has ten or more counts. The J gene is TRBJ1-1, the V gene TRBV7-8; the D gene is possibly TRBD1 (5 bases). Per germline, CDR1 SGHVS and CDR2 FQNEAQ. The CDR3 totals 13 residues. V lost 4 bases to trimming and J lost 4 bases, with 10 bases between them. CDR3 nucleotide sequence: TGTGCCAGCAGCTCGGGGGTTCTCACTGAAGCTTTCTTT. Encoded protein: CASSSGVLTEAFF. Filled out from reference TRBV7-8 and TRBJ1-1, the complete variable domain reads GAGVSQSPRYKVAKRGQDVALRCDPISGHVSLFWYQQALGQGPEFLTYFQNEAQLDKSGLPSDRFFAERPEGSVSTLKIQRTQQEDSAVYLCASSSGVLTEAFFGQGTRLTVV.

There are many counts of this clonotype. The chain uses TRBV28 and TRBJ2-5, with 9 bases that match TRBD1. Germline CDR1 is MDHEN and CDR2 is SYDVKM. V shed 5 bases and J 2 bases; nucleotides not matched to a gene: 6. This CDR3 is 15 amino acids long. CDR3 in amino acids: CASSALQGAQETQYF. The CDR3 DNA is TGTGCCAGCAGTGCATTACAGGGGGCACAAGAGACCCAGTACTTC.

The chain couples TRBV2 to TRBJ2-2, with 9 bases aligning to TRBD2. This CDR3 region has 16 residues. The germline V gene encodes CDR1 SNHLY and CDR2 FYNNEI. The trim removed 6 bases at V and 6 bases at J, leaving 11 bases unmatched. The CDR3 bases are TGTGCCAGCAGCCGGGGGGGACTAGCTGGGGCCGGGGAGCTGTTTTTT. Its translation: CASSRGGLAGAGELFF.

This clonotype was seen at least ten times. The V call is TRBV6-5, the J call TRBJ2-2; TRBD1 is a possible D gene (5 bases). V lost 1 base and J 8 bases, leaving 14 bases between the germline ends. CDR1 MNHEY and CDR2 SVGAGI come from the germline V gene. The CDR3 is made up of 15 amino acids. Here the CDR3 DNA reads TGTGCCAGCAGTTACTATGTGCAGGGTGGGGGGGAGCTGTTTTTT. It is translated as CASSYYVQGGGELFF.

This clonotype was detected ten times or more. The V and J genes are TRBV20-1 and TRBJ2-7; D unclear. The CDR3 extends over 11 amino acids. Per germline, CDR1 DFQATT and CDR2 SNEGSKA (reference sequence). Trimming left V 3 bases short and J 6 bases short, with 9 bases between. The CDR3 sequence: CSASLNGEQYF. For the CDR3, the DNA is TGCAGTGCTAGCCTAAATGGCGAGCAGTACTTC.

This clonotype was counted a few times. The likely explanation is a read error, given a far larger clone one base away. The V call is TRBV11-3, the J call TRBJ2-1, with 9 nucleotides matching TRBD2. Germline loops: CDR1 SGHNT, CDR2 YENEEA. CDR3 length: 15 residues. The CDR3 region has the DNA TGTGCCAGCAGCACCACCGGGACTAGCTCCAATGGGCAGTTCTTC. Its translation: CASSTTGTSSNGQFF.

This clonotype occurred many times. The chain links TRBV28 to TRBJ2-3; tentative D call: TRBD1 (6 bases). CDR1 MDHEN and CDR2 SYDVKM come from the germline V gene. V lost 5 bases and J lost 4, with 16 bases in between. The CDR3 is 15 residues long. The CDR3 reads CASSIGQSVADTQYF. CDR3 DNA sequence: TGTGCCAGCAGTATTGGACAGTCGGTCGCAGATACGCAGTATTTT. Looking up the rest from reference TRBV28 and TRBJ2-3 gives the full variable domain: DVKVTQSSRYLVKRTGEKVFLECVQDMDHENMFWYRQDPGLGLRLIYFSYDVKMKEKGDIPEGYSVSREKKERFSLILESASTNQTSMYLCASSIGQSVADTQYFGPGTRLTVL.

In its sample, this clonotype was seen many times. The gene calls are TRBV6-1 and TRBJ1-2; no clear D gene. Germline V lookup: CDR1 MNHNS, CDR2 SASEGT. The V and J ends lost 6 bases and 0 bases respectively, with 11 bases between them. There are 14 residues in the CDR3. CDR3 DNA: TGTGCCAGCAGGAATCCGGCCCCTAACTATGGCTACACCTTC. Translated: CASRNPAPNYGYTF.

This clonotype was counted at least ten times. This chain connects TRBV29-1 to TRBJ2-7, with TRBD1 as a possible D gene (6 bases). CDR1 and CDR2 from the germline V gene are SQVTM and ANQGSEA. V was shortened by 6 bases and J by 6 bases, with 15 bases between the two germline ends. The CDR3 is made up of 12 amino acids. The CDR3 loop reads CSVRTGSAEQYF. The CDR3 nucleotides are TGCAGCGTCCGTACAGGGTCGGCCGAGCAGTACTTC.

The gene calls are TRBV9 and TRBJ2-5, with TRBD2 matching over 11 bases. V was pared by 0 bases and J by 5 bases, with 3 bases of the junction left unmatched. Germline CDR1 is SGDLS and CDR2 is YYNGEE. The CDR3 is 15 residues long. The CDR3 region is CASSVEGLAGETQYF. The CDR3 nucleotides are TGTGCCAGCAGCGTAGAAGGACTAGCGGGTGAGACCCAGTACTTC.

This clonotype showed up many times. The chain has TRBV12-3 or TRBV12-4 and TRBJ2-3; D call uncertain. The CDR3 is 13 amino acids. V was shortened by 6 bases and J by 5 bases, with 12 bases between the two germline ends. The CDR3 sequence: CASSRPPVDTQYF. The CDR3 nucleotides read TGTGCCAGCAGCCGACCTCCCGTAGATACGCAGTATTTT.

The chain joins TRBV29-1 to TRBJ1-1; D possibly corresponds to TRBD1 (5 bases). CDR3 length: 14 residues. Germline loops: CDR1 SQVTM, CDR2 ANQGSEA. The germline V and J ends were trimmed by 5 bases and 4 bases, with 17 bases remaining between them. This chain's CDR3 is CSVRGLGASTEAFF. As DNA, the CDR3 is TGCAGCGTTAGAGGGCTCGGGGCGAGCACTGAAGCTTTCTTT.

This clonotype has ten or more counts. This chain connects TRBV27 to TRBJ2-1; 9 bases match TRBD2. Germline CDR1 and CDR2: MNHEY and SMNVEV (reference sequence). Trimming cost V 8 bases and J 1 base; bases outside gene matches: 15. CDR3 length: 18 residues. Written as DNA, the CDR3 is TGTGCCAGCGCTGGGGGACTAGCTGCCCTTGGGTCCTACAATGAGCAGTTCTTC. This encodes CASAGGLAALGSYNEQFF.

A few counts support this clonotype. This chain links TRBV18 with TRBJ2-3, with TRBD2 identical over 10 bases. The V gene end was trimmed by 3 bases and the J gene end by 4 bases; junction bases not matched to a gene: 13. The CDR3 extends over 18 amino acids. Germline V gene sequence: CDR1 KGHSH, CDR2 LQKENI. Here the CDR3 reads CASSPGSGGAGGSDTQYF. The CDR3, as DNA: TGTGCCAGCTCACCGGGCTCCGGAGGAGCGGGAGGGTCAGATACGCAGTATTTT.

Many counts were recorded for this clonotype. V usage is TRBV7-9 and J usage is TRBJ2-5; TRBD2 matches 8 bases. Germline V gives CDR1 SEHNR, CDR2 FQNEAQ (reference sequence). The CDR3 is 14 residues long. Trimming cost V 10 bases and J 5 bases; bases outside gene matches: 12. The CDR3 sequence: CAIQRAGAGETQYF. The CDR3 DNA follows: TGTGCCATACAAAGAGCGGGAGCGGGGGAGACCCAGTACTTC. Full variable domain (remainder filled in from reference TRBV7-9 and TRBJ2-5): DTGVSQNPRHKITKRGQNVTFRCDPISEHNRLYWYRQTLGQGPEFLTYFQNEAQLEKSRLLSDRFSAERPKGSFSTLEIQRTEQGDSAMYLCAIQRAGAGETQYFGPGTRLLVL.

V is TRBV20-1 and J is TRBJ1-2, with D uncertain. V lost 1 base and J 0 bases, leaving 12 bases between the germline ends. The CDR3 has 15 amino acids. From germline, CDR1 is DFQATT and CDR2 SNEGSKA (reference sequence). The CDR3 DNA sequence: TGCAGTGCTAGAGTGGAAGGAGAACCTAACTATGGCTACACCTTC. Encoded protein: CSARVEGEPNYGYTF.

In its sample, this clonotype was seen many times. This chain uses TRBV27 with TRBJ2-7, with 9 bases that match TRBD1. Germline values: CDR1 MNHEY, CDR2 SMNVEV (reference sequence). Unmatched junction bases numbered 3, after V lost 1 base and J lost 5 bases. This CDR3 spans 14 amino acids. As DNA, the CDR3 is TGTGCCAGCAGTTTATGGGACAGGGCGGACGAGCAGTACTTC. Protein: CASSLWDRADEQYF.

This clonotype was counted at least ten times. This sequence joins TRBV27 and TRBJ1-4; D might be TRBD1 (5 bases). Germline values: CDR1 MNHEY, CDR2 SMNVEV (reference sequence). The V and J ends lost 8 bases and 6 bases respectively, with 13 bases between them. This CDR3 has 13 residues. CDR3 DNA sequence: TGTGCCAGCTCCGACAGAAGATATGAAAAACTGTTTTTT. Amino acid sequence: CASSDRRYEKLFF.

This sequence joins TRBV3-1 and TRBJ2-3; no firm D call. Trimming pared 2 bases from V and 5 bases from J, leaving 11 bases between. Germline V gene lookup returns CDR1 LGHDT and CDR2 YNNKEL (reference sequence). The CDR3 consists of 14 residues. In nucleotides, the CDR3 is TGTGCCAGCAGCCAAAAATCATTCCTAGATACGCAGTATTTT. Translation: CASSQKSFLDTQYF.

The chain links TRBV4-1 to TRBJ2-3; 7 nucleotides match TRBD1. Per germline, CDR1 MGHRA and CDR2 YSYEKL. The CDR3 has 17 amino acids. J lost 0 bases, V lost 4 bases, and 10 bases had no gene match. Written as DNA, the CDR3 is TGCGCCAGCAGCCTCGCCGGGACAGCGTCAAGCACAGATACGCAGTATTTT. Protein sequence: CASSLAGTASSTDTQYF.

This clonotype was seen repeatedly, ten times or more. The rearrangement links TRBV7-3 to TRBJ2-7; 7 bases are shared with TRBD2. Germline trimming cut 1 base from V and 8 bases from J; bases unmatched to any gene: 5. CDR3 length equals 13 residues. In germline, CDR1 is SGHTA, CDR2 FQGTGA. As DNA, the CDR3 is TGTGCCAGCAGCTTAAGCGCGGGAGCACAGCAGTACTTC. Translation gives CASSLSAGAQQYF.